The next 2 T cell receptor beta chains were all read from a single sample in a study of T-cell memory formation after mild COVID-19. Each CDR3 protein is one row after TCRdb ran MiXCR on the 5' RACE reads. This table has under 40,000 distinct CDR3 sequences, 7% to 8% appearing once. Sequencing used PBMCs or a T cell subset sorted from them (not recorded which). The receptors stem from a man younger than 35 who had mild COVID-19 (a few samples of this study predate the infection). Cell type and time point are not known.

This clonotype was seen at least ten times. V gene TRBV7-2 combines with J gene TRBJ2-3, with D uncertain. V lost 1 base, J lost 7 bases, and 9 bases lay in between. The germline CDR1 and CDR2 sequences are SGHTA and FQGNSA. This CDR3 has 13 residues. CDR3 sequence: CASSLEAENTQYF. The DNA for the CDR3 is TGTGCCAGCAGCTTAGAAGCCGAAAATACGCAGTATTTT.

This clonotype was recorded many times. The CDR3 loop is CASTRGRIGEQYF. Written as DNA, the CDR3 is TGTGCCAGCACCAGGGGAAGAATTGGCGAGCAGTACTTC. This chain joins TRBV12-3 or TRBV12-4 and TRBJ2-7; weak D call: TRBD1 (6 bases). The germline V and J ends were trimmed by 7 bases and 6 bases, with 16 bases remaining between them. This CDR3 spans 13 amino acids.